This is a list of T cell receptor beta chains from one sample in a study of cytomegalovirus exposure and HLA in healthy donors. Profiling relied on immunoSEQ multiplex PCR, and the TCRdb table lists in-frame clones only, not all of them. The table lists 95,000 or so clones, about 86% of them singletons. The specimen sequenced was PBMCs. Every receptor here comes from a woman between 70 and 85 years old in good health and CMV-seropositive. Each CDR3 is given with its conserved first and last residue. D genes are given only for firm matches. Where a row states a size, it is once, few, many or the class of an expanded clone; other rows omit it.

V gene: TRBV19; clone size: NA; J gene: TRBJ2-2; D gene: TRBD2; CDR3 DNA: TGTGCCAGTTTCCGTCGGACTAGCGGGATTTCCACCGGGGAGCTGTTTTTT; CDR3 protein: CASFRRTSGISTGELFF
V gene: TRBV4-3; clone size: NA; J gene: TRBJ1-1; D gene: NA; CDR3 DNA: TGCGCCAGCAGCCAAGATCAAGGCAGGGTGAGAGCTGAAGCTTTCTTT; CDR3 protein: CASSQDQGRVRAEAFF
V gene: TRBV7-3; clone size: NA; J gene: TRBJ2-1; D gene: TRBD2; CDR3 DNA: TGTGCCAGCAGTCGGACTAGCGGGAGTAATGAGCAGTTCTTC; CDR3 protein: CASSRTSGSNEQFF
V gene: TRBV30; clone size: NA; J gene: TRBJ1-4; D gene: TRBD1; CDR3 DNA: TGTGCCTGGAGTCCCACCCGGACAGGGACTAATGAAAAACTGTTTTTT; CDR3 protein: CAWSPTRTGTNEKLFF
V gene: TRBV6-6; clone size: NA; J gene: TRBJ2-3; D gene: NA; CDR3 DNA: TGTGCCAGCAGGGCCCCGTTGAGGGATAAGGCAGATACGCAGTATTTT; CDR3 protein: CASRAPLRDKADTQYF
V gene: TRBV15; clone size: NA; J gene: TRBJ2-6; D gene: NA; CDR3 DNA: TGTGCCACCAGCAGAGATCTTTCAGGGGTCGGGGCCAACGTCCTGACTTTC; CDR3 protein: CATSRDLSGVGANVLTF
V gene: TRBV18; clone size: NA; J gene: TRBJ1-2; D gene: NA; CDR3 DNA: TGTGCCAGCTCACCACGGGACACGACCCACCCGGACTATGGCTACACCTTC; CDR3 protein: CASSPRDTTHPDYGYTF
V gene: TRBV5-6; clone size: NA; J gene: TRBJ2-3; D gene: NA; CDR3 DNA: TGTGCCAGCAGCTTTCCCCACACAGATACGCAGTATTTT; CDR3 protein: CASSFPHTDTQYF
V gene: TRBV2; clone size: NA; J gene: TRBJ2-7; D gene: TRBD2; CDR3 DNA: TGTGCCAGCAGTGAACGAGGCGGGAGGGGTCTTCGCGAGCAGTACTTC; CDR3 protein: CASSERGGRGLREQYF
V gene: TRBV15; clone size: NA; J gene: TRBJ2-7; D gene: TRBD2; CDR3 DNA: TGTGCCACCAGCAGAACAAGCGGGAGGACGAATTACGAGCAGTACTTC; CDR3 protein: CATSRTSGRTNYEQYF
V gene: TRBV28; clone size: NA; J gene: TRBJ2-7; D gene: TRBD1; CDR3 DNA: TGTGCCAGCAGTTCGCCGGGACAGGGAGGACAGCAGTACTTC; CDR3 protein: CASSSPGQGGQQYF
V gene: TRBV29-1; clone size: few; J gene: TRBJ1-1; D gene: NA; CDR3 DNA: TGCAGCGTTCGAGATTATTACACTGAAGCTTTCTTT; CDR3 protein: CSVRDYYTEAFF
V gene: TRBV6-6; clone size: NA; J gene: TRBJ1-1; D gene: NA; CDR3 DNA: TGTGCCAGCAGTACCAGCGGGGACACTGAAGCTTTCTTT; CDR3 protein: CASSTSGDTEAFF
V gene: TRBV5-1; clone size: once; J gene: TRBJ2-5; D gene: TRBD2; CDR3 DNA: TGCGCCAGCAGCCTTGCAAGTGGGGGAGGGGAGACCCAGTACTTC; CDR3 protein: CASSLASGGGETQYF
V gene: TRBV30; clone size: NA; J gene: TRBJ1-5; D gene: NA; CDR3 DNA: TGTGCCTGGAGTGTACGACAAGCCTCTCAGCCCCAGCATTTT; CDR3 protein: CAWSVRQASQPQHF
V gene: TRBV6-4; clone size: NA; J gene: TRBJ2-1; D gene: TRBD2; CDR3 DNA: TGTGCCAGCAGTTTAGGGACTAGCGCCAACAATGAGCAGTTCTTC; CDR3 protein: CASSLGTSANNEQFF
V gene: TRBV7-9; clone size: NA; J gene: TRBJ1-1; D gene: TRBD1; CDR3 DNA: TGTGCCAGCAGCCCACAGGGGGCGAGGAACACTGAAGCTTTCTTT; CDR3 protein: CASSPQGARNTEAFF
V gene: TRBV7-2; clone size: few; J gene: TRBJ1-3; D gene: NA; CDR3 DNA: TGTGCCAGCAGCCCGCGAAGAGGCACTTCGGGAAACACCATATATTTT; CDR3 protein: CASSPRRGTSGNTIYF
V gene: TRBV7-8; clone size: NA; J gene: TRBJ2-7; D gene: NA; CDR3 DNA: TGTGCCAGCAGCCGCGGGCCCTACGAGCAGTACTTC; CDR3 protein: CASSRGPYEQYF
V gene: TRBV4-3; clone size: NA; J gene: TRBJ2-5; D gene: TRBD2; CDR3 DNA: TGCGCCAGCAGCCCATCGACTAGCAGTAACCAGTACTTC; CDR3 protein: CASSPSTSSNQYF
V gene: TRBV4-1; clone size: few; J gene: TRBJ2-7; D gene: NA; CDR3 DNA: TGCGCCAGCAGCCAGGACAGTGCTCTAAGCTCCTACGAGCAGTACTTC; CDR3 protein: CASSQDSALSSYEQYF
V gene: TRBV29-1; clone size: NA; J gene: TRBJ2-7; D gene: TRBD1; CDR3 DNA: TGCAGCGTCCGGCAGGGGGCCTACGAGCAGTACTTC; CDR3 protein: CSVRQGAYEQYF
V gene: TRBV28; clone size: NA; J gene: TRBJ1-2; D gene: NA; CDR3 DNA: TGTGCCAGCAGTACTTGGAACTATGGCTACACCTTC; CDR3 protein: CASSTWNYGYTF
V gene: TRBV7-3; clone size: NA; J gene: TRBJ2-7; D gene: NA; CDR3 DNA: TGTGCCAGCAGCTTACAACCAGCCTACGAGCAGTACTTC; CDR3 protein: CASSLQPAYEQYF
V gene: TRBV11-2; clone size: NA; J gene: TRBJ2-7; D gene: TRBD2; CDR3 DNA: TGTGCCAGCAGCTCCCCCGAGGTAGCGGGAGTGCACTACGAGCAGTACTTC; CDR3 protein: CASSSPEVAGVHYEQYF
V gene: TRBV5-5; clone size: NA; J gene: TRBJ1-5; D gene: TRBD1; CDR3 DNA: TGTGCCAGCAGCCCGACAGGGTATAGCAATCAGCCCCAGCATTTT; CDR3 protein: CASSPTGYSNQPQHF
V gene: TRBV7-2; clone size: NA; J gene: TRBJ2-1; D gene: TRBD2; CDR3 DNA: TGTGCCAGCAGCCAAGCGAGACTAGCGGGAGTAGATGAGCAGTTCTTC; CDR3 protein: CASSQARLAGVDEQFF
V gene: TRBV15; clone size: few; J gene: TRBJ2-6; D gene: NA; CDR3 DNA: TGTGCCACCAGCAGAGATCAGGCCAAGCTGGCTGGGGCCAACGTCCTGACTTTC; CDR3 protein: CATSRDQAKLAGANVLTF
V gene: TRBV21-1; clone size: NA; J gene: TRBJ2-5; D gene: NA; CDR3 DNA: TGTGCCAGAGGTAAAGAGGACCAAGAGACCCAGTACTTC; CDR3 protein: CARGKEDQETQYF
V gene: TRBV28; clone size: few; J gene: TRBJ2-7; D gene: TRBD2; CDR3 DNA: TGTGCCAGCAGACGCATAGCGGGAGCTGGAGAGCAGTACTTC; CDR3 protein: CASRRIAGAGEQYF